This section outlines one TCR beta chain sequence together with its context. The repertoire was sequenced with immunoSEQ multiplex PCR; TCRdb's copy has only in-frame clones and lacks some. The sample comprises a few million clones, approximately 93% of which are singletons, and roughly 0.36% rests with the top ten. This specimen comes from a study of shared clonotypes between healthy human individuals. V lost 2 bases to trimming and J lost 2 bases, with 12 bases between them. Germline V CDR1 and CDR2: LGHNA, YNFKEQ. The CDR3 extends over 16 amino acids. This receptor was obtained from a man between 18 and 29 years old in good health. Some clones in this sample may be carry-over from other donors' samples. The sequencing input was naive CD4+ T cells from PBMCs. Subset indicated: CD45RA+ positively selected. This chain links TRBV4-2 with TRBJ2-2; D may be TRBD2 (6 bases). In DNA form, the CDR3 reads TGTGCCAGCAGCCAACAAAGCGGGCCCAACACCGGGGAGCTGTTTTTT. Protein: CASSQQSGPNTGELFF.